This TCR beta chain was observed in a study of T cell changes during pregnancy in multiple sclerosis. Sequenced by immunoSEQ multiplex PCR; TCRdb stores in-frame clones only, minus some. The repertoire holds more than 55,000 clones, with roughly 94% as singletons. V lost 0 bases and J lost 5; bases outside the gene matches: 5. CDR1 is SEHNR, CDR2 FQNEAQ, per germline (reference sequence). The CDR3 is made up of 15 amino acids. This chain links TRBV7-9 with TRBJ2-5, with 8 positions matching TRBD1. The receptor was isolated from a female donor with multiple sclerosis, enrolled in a pregnancy study. The sequences come from CD8+ T cells from peripheral blood mononuclear cells, collected after pregnancy. CDR3: CASSLAVGQGETQYF. The CDR3 region has the DNA TGTGCCAGCAGCTTAGCGGTCGGACAGGGCGAGACCCAGTACTTC.